What follows describes a single TCR beta chain. This sample was taken from a study of blood T cell repertoires in COVID-19. Looking at the study overall: The United States, Italy and Spain were the sources of the acute and convalescent COVID-19 samples. In each case, the material was cDNA or gDNA derived from T cells, B-cell-depleted T cells, or PBMCs.

CDR1 and CDR2 (germline): SGHNT, YENEEA. The CDR3 is made up of 13 amino acids. Losses at the gene ends were 1 base for V and 3 bases for J; bases not matched to a gene: 0. Assay: immunoSEQ multiplex PCR; the TCRdb copy retains only in-frame clones and omits some. The profile shows 120,000 or so clones, over 75% of them singletons. The V and J genes are TRBV11-3 and TRBJ2-7; 7 nucleotides match TRBD1. The TCR originated in a man aged 80 or over with active or convalescent COVID-19. The sequencing input was peripheral blood. The CDR3 protein is CASSLGTGYEQYF. CDR3 DNA: TGTGCCAGCAGCTTAGGGACAGGCTACGAGCAGTACTTC.